A single T cell receptor (beta chain) is shown here with its context. Original methodology: Amplification from reference gene primers served as the basis for estimated nucleated cell counts. Data came from immunoSEQ multiplex PCR; TCRdb stores just in-frame clones and leaves some out. V and J calls and clone size are copied from that table; D and trimming were computed from the DNA. The sample carries more than 100,000 clones, approximately 80% recorded once. Looked up from germline, CDR1 is GTSNPN and CDR2 is SVGIG (reference sequence). V lost 0 bases and J 1 base, leaving 6 bases between the germline ends. The length of the CDR3 is 13 residues. This entry is derived from a study of blood T cell repertoires in COVID-19.

The receptor was derived from a human donor in a cohort sampled during active or convalescent COVID-19. The chain has TRBV30 and TRBJ2-5, with unresolved D. Sample: peripheral blood. CDR3 sequence: CAWSVNSQETQYF. The CDR3 nucleotides are TGTGCCTGGAGTGTAAACAGCCAAGAGACCCAGTACTTC.